The present T cell receptor beta chain was sequenced within a study of control samples from healthy donors and cancer patients. Germline lookup yields CDR1 SGHRS and CDR2 YFSETQ. Trimming cost V 5 bases and J 5 bases, with 5 bases left between them. The CDR3 has 11 amino acids. Some clones are missing from TCRdb's copy, which holds only in-frame ones; the method was immunoSEQ multiplex PCR. Of 95,000 to 150,000 clones listed, 70% to 90% were seen once; the top ten hold around 3.3%. Sequencing was performed on blood. This chain uses TRBV5-1 with TRBJ2-1, with D perhaps TRBD1 or TRBD2 (5 bases each). This TCR came from a middle-aged man in good health. The CDR3 DNA follows: TGCGCCAGCAGGGGACACAATGAGCAGTTCTTC. It yields the protein CASRGHNEQFF.